This T cell receptor beta chain was sequenced for a study of beta chain features in type 1 diabetes. Reverse transcription of all isolated RNA meant that expressed TCRB transcripts were sequenced. Profiling relied on immunoSEQ multiplex PCR, and the TCRdb table lists in-frame clones only, not all of them. The sample shows 550,000 to 850,000 clones, roughly an eighth of them seen only once. The CDR3 contains 13 residues. Trimming pared 2 bases from V and 5 bases from J, leaving 10 bases between. CDR1 MNHNY and CDR2 SVGAGI come from the germline V gene (reference sequence). This clone was recorded once. Its antigen is unknown. Study-wide results and caveats: TCRB CDR3s from Type 1 diabetes patients were moderately but significantly shorter in all four CD4+ subsets.

The receptor was isolated from a man between 18 and 35 years old with type 1 diabetes. The rearrangement joins TRBV6-6 to TRBJ2-7; D ambiguous. The sequenced sample was naive CD4+ T cells from blood. CDR3 amino acids: CASSYGQADEQYF. The CDR3 DNA reads TGTGCCAGCAGTTACGGGCAGGCCGACGAGCAGTACTTC.